The 21 T cell receptor beta chains listed next were all sequenced from one sample in a study of radiation and T cells in renal cell carcinoma (dated by TCRdb to between 2020 and 2021). The intended sense of this specimen's time point label: blood 4 weeks post-SBRT, at nephrectomy. What this sample's treatment or condition label stands for: 15 Gy SBRT to primary tumor, nephrectomy 4 weeks later. The method behind the library was the immunoSEQ multiplex PCR assay. TCRdb took this table from immuneACCESS and kept in-frame rearrangements with V and J called. Such tables lack part of the clones; where checked against another copy, unresolved V genes explain under half of the gap, and the rest is unexplained. The sample contains around 180,000 clones, 88% of them found a single time. About 10% of the sample is held by the ten biggest clonotypes. Here the sequenced sample was blood, taken from a patient whose treatment included radiotherapy and nephrectomy. The receptors originated from a woman between 45 and 60 years old with renal cell carcinoma.

The sample holds one count of this clone. The chain joins TRBV6-6 to TRBJ2-3; TRBD2 matches at 8 bases. CDR1 MNHNY and CDR2 SVGAGI come from the germline V gene (reference sequence). The V and J ends lost 5 bases and 3 bases, in that order; junction bases with no gene match: 10. The CDR3 covers 16 residues. CDR3 in amino acids: CASSRPIAGPTDTQYF. CDR3 DNA sequence: TGTGCCAGCAGTCGACCAATAGCGGGGCCTACAGATACGCAGTATTTT.

V usage is TRBV6-1 and J usage is TRBJ2-6, with D tentatively TRBD2 (5 bases). The ends were cut back, 5 bases at V and 0 bases at J, with 5 bases in the middle. The CDR3 totals 14 residues. Germline CDR1 is MNHNS and CDR2 is SASEGT. The CDR3 here is CASSTSSGANVLTF. DNA of the CDR3: TGTGCCAGCAGTACTAGCTCTGGGGCCAACGTCCTGACTTTC.

About this clone itself: At one boundary the junction diverges from the germline segment, which might be a read error. The chain couples TRBV7-7 to TRBJ2-3, with TRBD2 matching over 9 bases. The CDR3 has 14 amino acids. Germline CDR1 is SSHAT and CDR2 is FNYEAQ (reference sequence). CDR3 protein: CASSSGLAADTQYF. The CDR3 DNA sequence: TGTGCTAGCAGCTCGGGACTAGCCGCAGATACGCAGTATTTT.

The chain's CDR3 is CASSYSHGGRNTIYF. The CDR3 coding sequence is TGTGCCAGCAGTTACTCGCACGGTGGACGAAACACCATATATTTT. V usage is TRBV6-5 and J usage is TRBJ1-3; no definite D call. Trimming left V 0 bases short and J 5 bases short, with 11 bases between. The CDR3 covers 15 residues. CDR1 is MNHEY, CDR2 SVGAGI, per germline.

The rearrangement joins TRBV7-2 to TRBJ2-3; D perhaps matches TRBD1 (5 bases). Deletions cut 3 bases from V and 6 bases from J, with 10 bases between. Germline V gene data show CDR1 as SGHTA and CDR2 as FQGNSA. This CDR3 contains 13 residues. The CDR3 DNA is TGTGCCAGCAGCTTGACAGAAGGGGATACGCAGTATTTT. Amino acids: CASSLTEGDTQYF.

J is TRBJ1-4 and V is TRBV19; D not certain. V lost 8 bases and J lost 0, with 13 bases in between. CDR3 length: 15 residues. Germline CDR1 is LNHDA and CDR2 is SQIVND (reference sequence). The DNA of the CDR3 is TGTGCCAGTGGCCCCCAGGTTGCAACTAATGAAAAACTGTTTTTT. Protein: CASGPQVATNEKLFF. Together with reference TRBV19 and TRBJ1-4, the CDR3 gives the full variable domain: DGGITQSPKYLFRKEGQNVTLSCEQNLNHDAMYWYRQDPGQGLRLIYYSQIVNDFQKGDIAEGYSVSREKKESFPLTVTSAQKNPTAFYLCASGPQVATNEKLFFGSGTQLSVL.

The genes are TRBV11-2 and TRBJ1-2; D unresolved. The V end lost 7 bases, the J end lost 3 bases, and 15 bases lay between the germline ends. Germline-derived CDR1 and CDR2 are SGHAT and FQNNGV. The CDR3 is made up of 14 amino acids. This CDR3 is CASTVPGGYYGYTF. The DNA for the CDR3 is TGTGCCAGCACCGTCCCGGGAGGATACTATGGCTACACCTTC.

Only one count was recorded for this clone. The chain recombines TRBV18 with TRBJ2-7, with TRBD1 matching over 9 bases. CDR3 length: 15 residues. With V trimmed by 8 bases and J by 6 bases, 14 bases remained unmatched. Germline CDR1 is KGHSH and CDR2 is LQKENI. The CDR3 sequence: CASTTDWTGDSEQYF. CDR3 nucleotides: TGTGCCAGCACAACCGATTGGACAGGGGATTCCGAGCAGTACTTC.

This clone was seen only a few times. The rearrangement links TRBV7-9 to TRBJ1-3, with D unclear. V lost 3 bases, J lost 2 bases, and 11 bases lay in between. Germline V CDR1 and CDR2: SEHNR, FQNEAQ (reference sequence). The CDR3 has 15 residues. CDR3 sequence reads: CASSFRTEPGNTIYF. The CDR3 nucleotides read TGTGCCAGCAGCTTTAGGACTGAACCTGGAAACACCATATATTTT.

The chain recombines TRBV7-2 with TRBJ2-7; D is undetermined. The V end was cut by 1 base, the J end by 7 bases, with 8 bases between. Germline V gene lookup returns CDR1 SGHTA and CDR2 FQGNSA. This CDR3 spans 12 amino acids. CDR3 nucleotides: TGTGCCAGCAGCTTAGATGAGTCAGAGCAGTACTTC. Its protein product is CASSLDESEQYF. Complete variable domain (other parts from reference TRBV7-2 and TRBJ2-7): GAGVSQSPSNKVTEKGKDVELRCDPISGHTALYWYRQSLGQGLEFLIYFQGNSAPDKSGLPSDRFSAERTGGSVSTLTIQRTQQEDSAVYLCASSLDESEQYFGPGTRLTVT.

The chain has TRBV18 and TRBJ2-7; D is perhaps TRBD2 (6 bases). Per the germline V gene, CDR1 is KGHSH and CDR2 is LQKENI. The CDR3 totals 15 residues. Trimming took 5 bases from V and 0 from J, leaving 14 bases between them. CDR3 sequence reads: CASSTVRGSSYEQYF. The CDR3 nucleotides are TGTGCCAGCTCAACCGTTCGGGGGAGCTCCTACGAGCAGTACTTC. Variable domain in full (rest from reference TRBV18 and TRBJ2-7): NAGVMQNPRHLVRRRGQEARLRCSPMKGHSHVYWYRQLPEEGLKFMVYLQKENIIDESGMPKERFSAEFPKEGPSILRIQQVVRGDSAAYFCASSTVRGSSYEQYFGPGTRLTVT.

V gene TRBV6-1 combines with J gene TRBJ1-1, with D perhaps matching TRBD1 (6 bases). V lost 10 bases to trimming and J lost 3 bases, with 21 bases between them. The germline V gene has CDR1 MNHNS and CDR2 SASEGT. CDR3 size: 15 residues. The CDR3 here is CATTSTGGADTEAFF. The CDR3 DNA reads TGTGCCACCACATCGACGGGGGGCGCGGACACTGAAGCTTTCTTT.

This clone was observed a single time. This rearrangement joins TRBV14 to TRBJ1-1; TRBD1 might be the D (5 bases). From germline, CDR1 is SGHDN and CDR2 FVKESK. V was trimmed by 0 bases and J by 10 bases, leaving 18 bases between them. The CDR3 runs 15 residues. The CDR3 here is CASSQDRGALRVAFF. DNA of the CDR3: TGTGCCAGCAGCCAAGATCGCGGGGCCCTCCGGGTAGCTTTCTTT.

The J gene is TRBJ1-4, the V gene TRBV7-9, with a possible D match to TRBD1 (6 bases). Germline V gene sequence: CDR1 SEHNR, CDR2 FQNEAQ (reference sequence). V was shortened by 3 bases and J by 8 bases, with 22 bases between the two germline ends. The CDR3 length is 17 residues. DNA of the CDR3: TGTGCCAGCAGCTTGGGATTGGGGCAACAGGGAGTAGAAAAACTGTTTTTT. It is translated as CASSLGLGQQGVEKLFF.

The DNA for the CDR3 is TGTGCCAGTAGTCTGGGACAGGGCAATCAGCCCCAGCATTTT. Protein sequence: CASSLGQGNQPQHF. J is TRBJ1-5 and V is TRBV19, with TRBD1 identical over 8 bases. The CDR3 loop spans 14 amino acids. The V and J ends lost 5 bases and 2 bases, in that order; junction bases with no gene match: 2. Germline lookup yields CDR1 LNHDA and CDR2 SQIVND (reference sequence).

The J gene is TRBJ1-5, the V gene TRBV5-1, with D possibly matching TRBD1 (5 bases). CDR1 is SGHRS, CDR2 YFSETQ, per germline. The CDR3 loop spans 14 amino acids. The germline V and J ends were trimmed by 4 bases and 5 bases, with 13 bases remaining between them. DNA for the CDR3: TGCGCCAGCAGCCGAGACGGAGGGGATCAGCCCCAGCATTTT. Amino acid sequence: CASSRDGGDQPQHF.

The CDR3 loop reads CASSLEGWDRGRGVRETQYF. CDR3 bases: TGTGCCAGCAGCTTAGAGGGTTGGGACAGGGGGCGAGGAGTTCGAGAGACCCAGTACTTC. The chain couples TRBV13 to TRBJ2-5, with TRBD1 identical over 12 bases. Germline CDR1 is PRHDT and CDR2 is FYEKMQ (reference sequence). The CDR3 extends over 20 amino acids. With V trimmed by 1 base and J by 4 bases, 16 bases remained unmatched.

This sequence joins TRBV4-3 and TRBJ1-2, with a possible D match to TRBD1 (5 bases). The CDR3 has 13 amino acids. Trimming removed 4 bases at V and 2 bases at J, with 8 bases between. Germline lookup yields CDR1 LGHNA and CDR2 YSLEER. This chain's CDR3 is CASSPGRNYGYTF. CDR3 coding DNA: TGCGCCAGCAGCCCGGGACGGAACTATGGCTACACCTTC.

This sequence joins TRBV6-5 and TRBJ2-1, with D unresolved. Germline CDR1 is MNHEY and CDR2 is SVGAGI. The CDR3 has 14 amino acids. V lost 7 bases, J lost 6 bases, and 16 bases lay in between. As DNA, the CDR3 is TGTGCCAGCACCCCCACCGGGTCAGCCAATGAGCAGTTCTTC. Amino acids: CASTPTGSANEQFF.

This sequence joins TRBV18 and TRBJ2-5, with TRBD1 matching 7 bases. This CDR3 has 14 amino acids. V shed 2 bases and J 2 bases; nucleotides not matched to a gene: 2. From germline, CDR1 is KGHSH and CDR2 LQKENI. The CDR3 loop is CASSPTGAQETQYF. The CDR3 nucleotides are TGTGCCAGCTCACCAACAGGGGCTCAAGAGACCCAGTACTTC. The whole variable domain, remainder taken from reference TRBV18 and TRBJ2-5, is NAGVMQNPRHLVRRRGQEARLRCSPMKGHSHVYWYRQLPEEGLKFMVYLQKENIIDESGMPKERFSAEFPKEGPSILRIQQVVRGDSAAYFCASSPTGAQETQYFGPGTRLLVL.

This clone came up once. The chain recombines TRBV7-2 with TRBJ2-3; 10 positions agree with TRBD2. Germline V CDR1 and CDR2: SGHTA, FQGNSA. The CDR3 runs 18 residues. The J segment lost 0 bases and the V segment lost 1 base, leaving 7 bases of the junction unmatched. In nucleotides, the CDR3 is TGTGCCAGCAGCTTAGAGTTAGCGGGGGGAACCAGCACAGATACGCAGTATTTT. Amino acid sequence: CASSLELAGGTSTDTQYF. The variable domain in full, completed from reference TRBV7-2 and TRBJ2-3, reads GAGVSQSPSNKVTEKGKDVELRCDPISGHTALYWYRQSLGQGLEFLIYFQGNSAPDKSGLPSDRFSAERTGGSVSTLTIQRTQQEDSAVYLCASSLELAGGTSTDTQYFGPGTRLTVL.